Following are 23 T cell receptor beta chains from one sample sequenced in a study of cytomegalovirus exposure and HLA in healthy donors. The PCR contained 60 Vbeta and 13 Jbeta primers. Clones were sequenced by immunoSEQ multiplex PCR, and TCRdb holds only the in-frame ones, with some missing. The table has approximately 83,000 clones, 80% seen once. The sample taken for sequencing was PBMCs. These receptors originate from a man aged 18 to 29 in good health and CMV-seronegative.

The J gene is TRBJ2-3, the V gene TRBV11-3, with D possibly TRBD2 on 5 matching bases. This CDR3 spans 16 amino acids. Germline CDR1 and CDR2: SGHNT and YENEEA. V lost 1 base and J lost 4, with 15 bases in between. As DNA, the CDR3 is TGTGCCAGCAGCTTAGGCCGCCGGGAAGAGTCAGATACGCAGTATTTT. Protein product: CASSLGRREESDTQYF.

This rearrangement joins TRBV9 to TRBJ1-1; TRBD1 agrees at 7 bases. The J segment lost 4 bases and the V segment lost 1 base, leaving 10 bases of the junction unmatched. CDR3 length: 16 residues. CDR1 SGDLS and CDR2 YYNGEE come from the germline V gene. Here the CDR3 reads CASSVTETGWGTEAFF. The CDR3, as DNA: TGTGCCAGCAGCGTAACCGAGACAGGGTGGGGCACTGAAGCTTTCTTT. Drawing the rest from reference TRBV9 and TRBJ1-1, the complete variable domain is DSGVTQTPKHLITATGQRVTLRCSPRSGDLSVYWYQQSLDQGLQFLIQYYNGEERAKGNILERFSAQQFPDLHSELNLSSLELGDSALYFCASSVTETGWGTEAFFGQGTRLTVV.

The J gene is TRBJ1-1, the V gene TRBV9, with TRBD1 identical over 8 bases. The CDR3 spans 13 residues. Unmatched junction bases numbered 2, after V lost 3 bases and J lost 4 bases. Germline-derived CDR1 and CDR2 are SGDLS and YYNGEE. The CDR3 protein is CASSATGGTEAFF. DNA for the CDR3: TGTGCCAGCAGCGCTACAGGGGGCACTGAAGCTTTCTTT.

V is TRBV9 and J is TRBJ2-5; 7 positions agree with TRBD1. The J call is in doubt because the DNA end fits TRBJ2-7 better. CDR1 is SGDLS, CDR2 YYNGEE, per germline. The CDR3 has 14 residues. Written as DNA, the CDR3 is TGTGCCAGCAGCGTAGCTACAGGGGCCTACGAGCAGTACTTC. It encodes CASSVATGAYEQYF.

The rearrangement uses TRBV9 and TRBJ2-5, with D perhaps matching TRBD2 (6 bases). Germline CDR1 and CDR2: SGDLS and YYNGEE. The CDR3 has 14 residues. V lost 4 bases and J lost 5, with 15 bases in between. The CDR3 coding sequence is TGTGCCAGCAGCCCCCTCGGGGGTTGGGAGACCCAGTACTTC. Translated, it gives CASSPLGGWETQYF.

This clone was counted a few times. The chain combines TRBV30 with TRBJ1-1; 7 nucleotides line up with TRBD1. Germline V CDR1 and CDR2: GTSNPN, SVGIG (reference sequence). V shed 4 bases and J 0 bases; nucleotides not matched to a gene: 5. The length of the CDR3 is 14 residues. CDR3 bases: TGTGCCTGGAACTTCAGGGGGATGAACACTGAAGCTTTCTTT. Translated: CAWNFRGMNTEAFF.

This rearrangement joins TRBV5-1 to TRBJ1-4, with D unresolved. The germline V and J ends were trimmed by 1 base and 4 bases, with 11 bases remaining between them. This CDR3 comprises 15 residues. Germline loops: CDR1 SGHRS, CDR2 YFSETQ. The CDR3 nucleotides are TGCGCCAGCAGCTTGCGTCCAGGAGGTAATGAAAAACTGTTTTTT. Translated, it gives CASSLRPGGNEKLFF.

J is TRBJ1-1 and V is TRBV2; D call uncertain. The V and J ends lost 6 bases and 3 bases respectively, with 14 bases between them. The CDR3 consists of 14 residues. Per the germline V gene, CDR1 is SNHLY and CDR2 is FYNNEI. The chain's CDR3 is CASRRGGSYTEAFF. The DNA for the CDR3 is TGTGCCAGCAGGCGCGGAGGGTCTTACACTGAAGCTTTCTTT.

This rearrangement joins TRBV6-5 to TRBJ2-5; TRBD1 agrees at 7 bases. The J call may be wrong; the DNA end is better matched by TRBJ2-7. Germline V lookup: CDR1 MNHEY, CDR2 SVGAGI. The CDR3 extends over 15 amino acids. The CDR3 loop is CASSYSSGQNYEQYF. The CDR3, as DNA: TGTGCCAGCAGTTACTCCTCGGGACAGAACTACGAGCAGTACTTC.

This chain connects TRBV29-1 to TRBJ1-5; the D is unclear. Trimming took off 4 bases at V and 3 bases at J, with 10 bases between the two ends. This CDR3 comprises 13 residues. The germline gives CDR1 SQVTM, CDR2 ANQGSEA. The CDR3 region has the DNA TGCAGCGTTGGGCGAGACACCAATCAGCCCCAGCATTTT. Encoded protein: CSVGRDTNQPQHF.

A few counts support this clone. The chain combines TRBV2 with TRBJ2-2, with D uncertain. The CDR3 sequence is 15 residues long. The germline V and J ends were trimmed by 2 bases and 1 base, with 8 bases remaining between them. From germline, CDR1 is SNHLY and CDR2 FYNNEI. The CDR3 nucleotides read TGTGCCAGCAGTGAATACGGTCTGAACACCGGGGAGCTGTTTTTT. The encoded protein is CASSEYGLNTGELFF.

This clone was seen just once. The chain couples TRBV18 to TRBJ1-5; 8 nucleotides match TRBD1. Germline trimming cut 0 bases from V and 6 bases from J; bases unmatched to any gene: 7. This CDR3 is built from 16 residues. Germline V CDR1 and CDR2: KGHSH, LQKENI. The CDR3 reads CASSPPFQGASQPQHF. CDR3 in DNA: TGTGCCAGCTCACCACCGTTCCAGGGGGCTAGTCAGCCCCAGCATTTT.

Note on this clone: Germline is not matched at one junction end, which may reflect a read error. V is TRBV7-7 and J is TRBJ2-3, with D hard to call. The germline gives CDR1 SSHAT, CDR2 FNYEAQ (reference sequence). The CDR3 is made up of 13 amino acids. CDR3 bases: TGTGCTAGCAGCTCCTCTTTCGGAGATACGCAGTATTTT. Amino acid sequence: CASSSSFGDTQYF.

The rearrangement joins TRBV12-5 to TRBJ1-1; TRBD1 matches at 8 bases. V lost 2 bases to trimming and J lost 6 bases; unmatched junction nucleotides: 5. The germline V gene has CDR1 LGHNT and CDR2 FRNRAP. This CDR3 comprises 14 residues. This CDR3 is CASGLTRGLAEAFF. CDR3 coding DNA: TGTGCTAGTGGTTTGACCAGGGGGCTCGCTGAAGCTTTCTTT.

This clone was seen more than once but under ten times. The genes are TRBV6-5 and TRBJ2-6, with a possible D match to TRBD1 (6 bases). Germline CDR1 is MNHEY and CDR2 is SVGAGI. The CDR3 sequence is 14 residues long. Trimming shortened V by 5 bases and J by 4 bases, and 9 bases separated the two germline ends. This CDR3 is CASSEGTGANVLTF. The CDR3 DNA reads as TGTGCCAGCAGTGAGGGGACAGGGGCCAACGTCCTGACTTTC.

This clone came up a few times. The V and J genes are TRBV2 and TRBJ2-2; possible D gene TRBD2, 6 bases. The V and J ends lost 6 bases and 3 bases respectively, with 14 bases between them. The CDR3 loop spans 15 amino acids. From germline, CDR1 is SNHLY and CDR2 FYNNEI. The CDR3 sequence is CASRATRSDTGELFF. The CDR3 coding sequence is TGTGCCAGCAGGGCGACTAGAAGCGACACCGGGGAGCTGTTTTTT.

The chain joins TRBV7-9 to TRBJ1-2, with D possibly being TRBD1 (6 bases). This CDR3 is built from 12 residues. V lost 5 bases, J lost 7 bases, and 11 bases lay in between. The germline V gene encodes CDR1 SEHNR and CDR2 FQNEAQ (reference sequence). For the CDR3, the DNA is TGTGCCAGCAGCAGGACAGAACGTGGCTACACCTTC. Amino acids: CASSRTERGYTF.

The chain joins TRBV19 to TRBJ1-5, with TRBD1 matching over 12 bases. The V segment lost 4 bases and the J segment 6 bases; nucleotides outside the gene matches: 13. The CDR3 spans 18 residues. Germline CDR1 and CDR2: LNHDA and SQIVND (reference sequence). The CDR3 loop reads CASSRSFGTGGFGQPQHF. Here the CDR3 DNA reads TGTGCCAGTAGTAGGTCATTCGGGACAGGGGGCTTCGGTCAGCCCCAGCATTTT.

The chain is built from TRBV5-1 and TRBJ1-1; 9 bases align to TRBD1. The CDR3 is 17 residues long. V lost 4 bases, J lost 0 bases, and 10 bases stayed unmatched. The V gene's germline CDR1 is SGHRS and CDR2 YFSETQ. The CDR3 DNA reads TGCGCCAGCAGCAAATCCGGGACAGGGTTCATGAACACTGAAGCTTTCTTT. Translation gives CASSKSGTGFMNTEAFF.

The table lists this clone with a count of one. The chain has TRBV19 and TRBJ1-1, with 9 positions matching TRBD1. CDR1 and CDR2 (germline): LNHDA, SQIVND (reference sequence). The CDR3 runs to 14 residues. V trimming: 6 bases; J trimming: 2 bases; junction bases outside the gene matches: 4. CDR3 region: CASRRDRDNTEAFF. CDR3 coding DNA: TGTGCCAGTAGAAGGGACAGGGATAACACTGAAGCTTTCTTT.

This chain uses TRBV29-1 with TRBJ1-5; 9 bases are a match to TRBD1. This CDR3 region has 13 residues. CDR1 and CDR2 (germline): SQVTM, ANQGSEA. After removal of 6 bases from V and 5 bases from J, the junction contained 5 bases not matched to a gene. The CDR3 nucleotides are TGCAGCGTCGGCCGGGACAGGGATCAGCCCCAGCATTTT. Amino acids: CSVGRDRDQPQHF.

This clone was detected only once. The junction and the germline gene differ at one end; a read error may be behind it. Other DNA sequences in this specimen translate into the identical CDR3. V and J are TRBV11-2 and TRBJ1-6, with D maybe TRBD1 (6 bases). The CDR3 spans 15 residues. Per the germline V gene, CDR1 is SGHAT and CDR2 is FQNNGV. The CDR3 reads CASSLNRAWNSPLHF. CDR3 nucleotides: TGTGCCAGCAGCTTAAACAGGGCATGGAATTCCCCCCTCCACTTT.

This chain links TRBV5-1 with TRBJ2-1; TRBD2 might be the D (6 bases). Germline assignment: CDR1 SGHRS and CDR2 YFSETQ. V was trimmed by 0 bases and J by 0 bases, leaving 13 bases between them. The CDR3 covers 17 residues. The CDR3 is CASSLANRGSSYNEQFF. DNA for the CDR3: TGCGCCAGCAGCTTGGCCAATCGGGGGAGCTCCTACAATGAGCAGTTCTTC.